These T cell receptor beta chains were read from a single sample in a study of tumor-infiltrating lymphocytes in primary liver carcinoma. Each CDR3 protein gets one entry after TCRdb re-called the multiplex PCR reads with MiXCR. The table has a few hundred thousand distinct CDR3 sequences, about 50% seen once. Sequenced material: peripheral blood. These receptors all come from a woman aged 25 to 39 with primary liver carcinoma and hepatitis B virus infection. Each CDR3 is given with its conserved first and last residue. D genes are given only for firm matches. Expanded clones are given a class, and other clones once, few, many or no size at all.

TGTGCCAGCACCAGCCAACAGAGGGGGTCCACTGAAGCTTTCTTT CASTSQQRGSTEAFF TRBJ1-1 . . 15 TRBV6-5
TGTGCCACCACTAGCTACAGGAACAATGAGCAGTTCTTC CATTSYRNNEQFF TRBJ2-1 . . 13 TRBV11-2
TGTGCCAGCAGTCCACACGCCGTGGAGCTGTTTTTT CASSPHAVELFF TRBJ2-2 . . 12 TRBV6-2/TRBV6-3
TGTGTCAATACCCGGGACGGAGGTTACGAGCAGTACTTC CVNTRDGGYEQYF TRBJ2-7 . . 13 TRBV6-5
TGCAGCGTTGAACTCTACAGGCCCCACTATGGCTACACATTC CSVELYRPHYGYTF TRBJ1-2 . . 14 TRBV29-1
TGTGCCAGCAGCTTTATGGTTAGTGTCGGGGTGAATGAGCAGTTCTTC CASSFMVSVGVNEQFF TRBJ2-1 . . 16 TRBV7-9
TGTGCCAGCAGATGGCCGGGTGACGCGAACACCGGGGAGCTGTTGTTT CASRWPGDANTGELLF TRBJ2-2 . . 16 TRBV6-6
TGCGCCAGCAGCAGTACAAGGGGCGGTGAGACCCAGTACTTC CASSSTRGGETQYF TRBJ2-5 . . 14 TRBV4-1
TGTGCCAGCAGCTCCACGGGGGCGCCTTACACAGATACGCAGTATTTT CASSSTGAPYTDTQYF TRBJ2-3 . few 16 TRBV5-5
TGTGCCAGCGTCAGGGGAGGCTACAATGAGCAGTTCTTC CASVRGGYNEQFF TRBJ2-1 . . 13 TRBV13
TGCAGCTACTACGGACAGGGGGGCGGTGCGCAGTTCTTC CSYYGQGGGAQFF TRBJ2-1 TRBD1 . 13 TRBV29-1
TGTACCAGCAGCCAGTACGAGCAGTACTTC CTSSQYEQYF TRBJ2-7 . . 10 TRBV7-9
TGCGCCAGCAGCCAAGCTGGGGGAGGCAAGCAGTACTTC CASSQAGGGKQYF TRBJ2-7 . many 13 TRBV4-1
TGTGCCAGCAGCTTAAGTGCTAGTAAGGTCTTC CASSLSASKVF TRBJ2-1 . . 11 TRBV7-9
TGTGCCGGCAGCCAGGGACCTGGACAGGGAGAGACCCAGTACTTC CAGSQGPGQGETQYF TRBJ2-5 TRBD1 . 15 TRBV5-6
TGTGCCAGCAGTACCGGACTAGCGGGGGCCTACGAGCAGTACTTC CASSTGLAGAYEQYF TRBJ2-7 TRBD2 many 15 TRBV11-1
TGTGCCAGCCGCGCACTGGCCTCTGGAAACACCATATATTTT CASRALASGNTIYF TRBJ1-3 . . 14 TRBV7-9
TGCGCCAGCAGCTTTTCGGGCCGATACAATGAGCAGTTCTTC CASSFSGRYNEQFF TRBJ2-1 . few 14 TRBV5-1
TGCAGCGCTCACCCCGGGGGACAATCCTGGGGGGCCCAGTATTTC CSAHPGGQSWGAQYF TRBJ2-5 . . 15 TRBV29-1
TGTGCCAGCAAGAGCCCTGTAGGGGGCGGCACAGATACGCAGTATTTT CASKSPVGGGTDTQYF TRBJ2-3 TRBD1 few 16 TRBV6-2/TRBV6-3
TGTGCCAGCAGCACTCGACGGGGGGCCTACGAGCGGTACTTC CASSTRRGAYERYF TRBJ2-7 . . 14 TRBV11-2
TGCGCCAGCAGCTTGGACGGGGACAGAAATTCACCCCTCCACTTT CASSLDGDRNSPLHF TRBJ1-6 TRBD1 . 15 TRBV5-1
TGTGCCAGCAGCCTTCTTCCTGGGACAGGGCCGACAGATACGCAGTATTTT CASSLLPGTGPTDTQYF TRBJ2-3 TRBD1 few 17 TRBV7-9
TGTGCCAGCAGCCTTAGGACAGGTCTGAGCTCCGGAAACACCATATATTTT CASSLRTGLSSGNTIYF TRBJ1-3 TRBD1 . 17 TRBV7-8
TGTGCCAGCAGTTCACTAGGAGGGGTCAATCAGCCCCAGCATTTT CASSSLGGVNQPQHF TRBJ1-5 . many 15 TRBV6-2/TRBV6-3
TGTGCCAGCAGCTTAAGTAGCAATCAGCCCCAGCATTTT CASSLSSNQPQHF TRBJ1-5 . . 13 TRBV12-3/TRBV12-4
TGTGCCAGCAGTACCGATGGTGGGAGAAACACTGAAGTTTTCTTT CASSTDGGRNTEVFF TRBJ1-1 . . 15 TRBV28
TGTGCCAGCAGCTCTCTAGCGGGAGGAACAAACTCCTACGAGCAGTACTTC CASSSLAGGTNSYEQYF TRBJ2-7 TRBD2 many 17 TRBV11-2
TGTGCCAGCAGCCAAAAGACAGCTACGGAAGCAGATACGCAGTATTTT CASSQKTATEADTQYF TRBJ2-3 . few 16 TRBV4-2
TGTCCCAGCAGCATAGATCTAGCCGGGACCCAGTACTTC CPSSIDLAGTQYF TRBJ2-5 . . 13 TRBV11-2
TGTGCCAGCACTGCGGGAGATAGTGGAGATACGCAGTATTTT CASTAGDSGDTQYF TRBJ2-3 TRBD2 few 14 TRBV6-6
TGTGCCAGCAGGCCCGGTGGCACTAGCACAGATACGCAGTATTTT CASRPGGTSTDTQYF TRBJ2-3 . . 15 TRBV6-1
TGTGCCACCCGGACAACCTTCGGGCATGATGCTTTCTTT CATRTTFGHDAFF TRBJ1-1 . . 13 TRBV24-1
TGTGCCAGCAGCTTGGCCAGGACTAGCGGTGGTGAGCAGTTCTTC CASSLARTSGGEQFF TRBJ2-1 TRBD2 once 15 TRBV11-2
TGCAGCGCCGAAGAGGGGGCCTACGAGCAGTACTTC CSAEEGAYEQYF TRBJ2-7 . . 12 TRBV29-1
TGCAGCTCCGGATCTAGGTATAATGAGCAGTTCTTC CSSGSRYNEQFF TRBJ2-1 . many 12 TRBV29-1
TGTGCCCGCAGTTACCCGGGAGGTCCCGGGGAGCTGTTTTTT CARSYPGGPGELFF TRBJ2-2 TRBD2 few 14 TRBV6-5
TGTGCCAGCAGCTTGGTGGCCAGTAGTAACTATGGTTACACCTTC CASSLVASSNYGYTF TRBJ1-2 . . 15 TRBV5-4
TGTGCCAGCAGCTTCAGGGGCGGGAAAAACATTCAGTACTTC CASSFRGGKNIQYF TRBJ2-4 . . 14 TRBV5-6
TGTGCCAGCCGGGGGGGCACCTACGAGCAGTACTTC CASRGGTYEQYF TRBJ2-7 TRBD2 . 12 TRBV2
TGTGCCAGCAGCTTAGATCCGGGTTATCGCGAGCAGTTCTTC CASSLDPGYREQFF TRBJ2-1 . many 14 TRBV11-2
TGTGCCAGCAGTTGGGGACAGTTGAACACCGGGGAGCTGTTTTTT CASSWGQLNTGELFF TRBJ2-2 TRBD1 few 15 TRBV12-3/TRBV12-4